These T cell receptor beta chains were read from a single sample in a study of T cell repertoires in cytomegalovirus infection. TCRdb independently ran MiXCR on the reads; one entry per CDR3 protein. Here the sample spans about 100,000 distinct CDR3 sequences, 23% being singletons. Sequenced material: CD8+ T cells from PBMCs. These receptors all stem from a human donor in good health (CMV status not recorded). Some clones in this sample may be carry-over from other donors' samples. Each CDR3 is given with its conserved first and last residue. Fields, in order: CDR3 length, V gene, clone size, D gene, J gene, CDR3 DNA, CDR3 protein. A D gene is named only where the DNA matches it firmly. Only some rows state a clone size, as once, few, many or a class for expanded clones.

CDR3 length: 15; V gene: TRBV11-2; clone size: many; D gene: .; J gene: TRBJ1-6; CDR3 DNA: TGTGCCAGCAGCCCTTCCGGGGGGACGGATTCCGAAATTCTTTTT; CDR3 protein: CASSPSGGTDSEILF
CDR3 length: 15; V gene: TRBV7-3; clone size: few; D gene: .; J gene: TRBJ2-3; CDR3 DNA: TGTGCCAGCAGCACCAGCGCTGGGAGCACAGATACGCAGTATTTT; CDR3 protein: CASSTSAGSTDTQYF
CDR3 length: 17; V gene: TRBV7-8; clone size: many; D gene: .; J gene: TRBJ1-2; CDR3 DNA: TGTGCCAGCAGCTTAATGGGGGGGGGTCTGACTAACTATGGCTACACCTTC; CDR3 protein: CASSLMGGGLTNYGYTF
CDR3 length: 14; V gene: TRBV11-2; clone size: few; D gene: TRBD1; J gene: TRBJ2-7; CDR3 DNA: TGTGCCAGCAGCTTAGAACAGGGGACGTACGAGCAGTACTTC; CDR3 protein: CASSLEQGTYEQYF
CDR3 length: 14; V gene: TRBV28; clone size: .; D gene: .; J gene: TRBJ2-3; CDR3 DNA: TGTGCCAGCAGTTCCCCCTTGACGTCAGATACGCAGTATTTT; CDR3 protein: CASSSPLTSDTQYF
CDR3 length: 15; V gene: TRBV7-9; clone size: .; D gene: .; J gene: TRBJ2-7; CDR3 DNA: TGTGCCAGCAGCTTAGGCCAGCTGAGCTCCTACGAGCAGTACTTC; CDR3 protein: CASSLGQLSSYEQYF
CDR3 length: 13; V gene: TRBV29-1; clone size: few; D gene: TRBD2; J gene: TRBJ2-3; CDR3 DNA: TGCAGCTTGCTAGCGGGAGGCTCAGATACGCAGTATTTT; CDR3 protein: CSLLAGGSDTQYF
CDR3 length: 14; V gene: TRBV5-4; clone size: .; D gene: TRBD1; J gene: TRBJ1-1; CDR3 DNA: TGTGCCAGCAGCTTACCGGGGGAGGGGGCGGTAACTTTCTTT; CDR3 protein: CASSLPGEGAVTFF
CDR3 length: 15; V gene: TRBV4-2; clone size: many; D gene: TRBD2; J gene: TRBJ2-2; CDR3 DNA: TGTGCCAGCAGCCAAGATCCTAGCGGGGCCGGGGAGCTGTTTTTT; CDR3 protein: CASSQDPSGAGELFF
CDR3 length: 15; V gene: TRBV7-2; clone size: many; D gene: TRBD2; J gene: TRBJ2-2; CDR3 DNA: TGTGCCAGCAGCCAGGGACTAGCGGGAGTCGGGGAGCTGTTTTTT; CDR3 protein: CASSQGLAGVGELFF
CDR3 length: 14; V gene: TRBV20-1; clone size: .; D gene: .; J gene: TRBJ2-7; CDR3 DNA: TGCAGTGCTAGAGTAACGGGGATCTCCTACGAGCAGTACTTC; CDR3 protein: CSARVTGISYEQYF
CDR3 length: 16; V gene: TRBV7-2; clone size: many; D gene: .; J gene: TRBJ1-3; CDR3 DNA: TGTGCCAGCAGCTTTACCCCCAGGGGCTCAGGAAACACCATATATTTT; CDR3 protein: CASSFTPRGSGNTIYF
CDR3 length: 14; V gene: TRBV7-6; clone size: .; D gene: .; J gene: TRBJ2-7; CDR3 DNA: TGTGCCAGCAGCTTAGTTGTGGCGCCCTACGAGCAGTACTTC; CDR3 protein: CASSLVVAPYEQYF
CDR3 length: 13; V gene: TRBV19; clone size: .; D gene: .; J gene: TRBJ1-6; CDR3 DNA: TGTGCCAGTAGGAGGGGATTTAATTCACCCCTCCACTTT; CDR3 protein: CASRRGFNSPLHF
CDR3 length: 15; V gene: TRBV7-6; clone size: medium-sized; D gene: .; J gene: TRBJ2-2; CDR3 DNA: TGTGCCAGCAGTCTTAGATCGCAGGGCACCGGGGAGCTGTTTTTT; CDR3 protein: CASSLRSQGTGELFF
CDR3 length: 11; V gene: TRBV7-9; clone size: few; D gene: .; J gene: TRBJ2-7; CDR3 DNA: TGTGCCAGCAGCCCCGTCCCCGAGCAGTACTTC; CDR3 protein: CASSPVPEQYF
CDR3 length: 14; V gene: TRBV6-1; clone size: .; D gene: .; J gene: TRBJ2-7; CDR3 DNA: TGTGCCAGCAGTGAAGCAGCAGGGCCCTACGAGCAGTACTTC; CDR3 protein: CASSEAAGPYEQYF
CDR3 length: 15; V gene: TRBV7-9; clone size: few; D gene: TRBD1; J gene: TRBJ2-1; CDR3 DNA: TGTGCCAGCAGCTCCCCGGGACAGGGGGCGCGTGAGCAGTTCTTC; CDR3 protein: CASSSPGQGAREQFF
CDR3 length: 19; V gene: TRBV27; clone size: few; D gene: .; J gene: TRBJ1-4; CDR3 DNA: TGTGCCAGCAGTTTATCCGGGACAAACCGGTTTGGAATTAATGAAAAACTGTTTTTT; CDR3 protein: CASSLSGTNRFGINEKLFF
CDR3 length: 15; V gene: TRBV27; clone size: .; D gene: .; J gene: TRBJ2-2; CDR3 DNA: TGTGCCAGCAGTTTACAACAGGGCGGCACCGGGGAGCTGTTTTTT; CDR3 protein: CASSLQQGGTGELFF
CDR3 length: 15; V gene: TRBV7-6; clone size: many; D gene: .; J gene: TRBJ2-3; CDR3 DNA: TGTGCCAGCAGCTTAAATCGGGGGAGTGCAGATACGCAGTATTTT; CDR3 protein: CASSLNRGSADTQYF
CDR3 length: 17; V gene: TRBV7-9; clone size: .; D gene: .; J gene: TRBJ2-2; CDR3 DNA: TGTGCCAGCAGCTCCTACAAGGCGCGTTCGGGCACCGGGGAGCTGTTTTTT; CDR3 protein: CASSSYKARSGTGELFF
CDR3 length: 12; V gene: TRBV11-3; clone size: .; D gene: .; J gene: TRBJ2-2; CDR3 DNA: TGTGCCAGCAGCGCCTGGGCCGGGGAGCTGTTTTTT; CDR3 protein: CASSAWAGELFF
CDR3 length: 18; V gene: TRBV15; clone size: many; D gene: TRBD2; J gene: TRBJ2-1; CDR3 DNA: TGTGCCACCAGCAGAGAGGGGGGTTCAGCGGGAGACGGCAATGAGCAGTTCTTC; CDR3 protein: CATSREGGSAGDGNEQFF
CDR3 length: 15; V gene: TRBV28; clone size: .; D gene: TRBD2; J gene: TRBJ2-3; CDR3 DNA: TGTGCCAGCAGTTTATCCGAGCGGGACACAGATACGCAGTATTTT; CDR3 protein: CASSLSERDTDTQYF
CDR3 length: 18; V gene: TRBV6-2/TRBV6-3; clone size: few; D gene: TRBD1; J gene: TRBJ2-7; CDR3 DNA: TGTGCCAGCAGTTACCCCGCGCCGGGACAGTCCCGCTCCTACGAGCAGTACTTC; CDR3 protein: CASSYPAPGQSRSYEQYF
CDR3 length: 18; V gene: TRBV11-3; clone size: few; D gene: TRBD2; J gene: TRBJ2-2; CDR3 DNA: TGTGCCAGCAGCCTGCGAACTAGCGGGGGATCGAACACCGGGGAGCTGTTTTTT; CDR3 protein: CASSLRTSGGSNTGELFF
CDR3 length: 15; V gene: TRBV27; clone size: .; D gene: TRBD1; J gene: TRBJ2-3; CDR3 DNA: TGTGCCAGCAGTTTACCCCGGACAGGGACAGATACGCAGTATTTT; CDR3 protein: CASSLPRTGTDTQYF
CDR3 length: 15; V gene: TRBV6-2/TRBV6-3; clone size: .; D gene: .; J gene: TRBJ1-5; CDR3 DNA: TGTGCCAGCAGCCTGACAGATCCTAGCAATCAGCCCCAGCATTTT; CDR3 protein: CASSLTDPSNQPQHF
CDR3 length: 12; V gene: TRBV27; clone size: .; D gene: .; J gene: TRBJ2-5; CDR3 DNA: TGTGCCAGCAGTTTATTGGGTGAGACCCAGTACTTC; CDR3 protein: CASSLLGETQYF
CDR3 length: 15; V gene: TRBV30; clone size: .; D gene: .; J gene: TRBJ2-2; CDR3 DNA: TGTGCCTGGAGTGGATCTAAGGGTGGCACCGGGGAGCTGTTTTTT; CDR3 protein: CAWSGSKGGTGELFF
CDR3 length: 13; V gene: TRBV20-1; clone size: .; D gene: TRBD2; J gene: TRBJ2-1; CDR3 DNA: TGCAGTGCTAGAGGACTAGCGGAAAATGAGCAGTTCTTC; CDR3 protein: CSARGLAENEQFF
CDR3 length: 16; V gene: TRBV6-5; clone size: .; D gene: TRBD2; J gene: TRBJ2-5; CDR3 DNA: TGTGCCAGCAGTTACCTGACTAGCGGGGGGGCTGAGACCCAGTACTTC; CDR3 protein: CASSYLTSGGAETQYF
CDR3 length: 14; V gene: TRBV15; clone size: many; D gene: TRBD1; J gene: TRBJ1-1; CDR3 DNA: TGTGCCACCAGCAGTGGACAGGGGCACACTGAAGCTTTCTTT; CDR3 protein: CATSSGQGHTEAFF
CDR3 length: 14; V gene: TRBV11-2; clone size: .; D gene: .; J gene: TRBJ2-3; CDR3 DNA: TGTGCCAGCAGCTTAGGATCTAGCACAGATACGCAGTATTTT; CDR3 protein: CASSLGSSTDTQYF
CDR3 length: 13; V gene: TRBV19; clone size: .; D gene: .; J gene: TRBJ2-3; CDR3 DNA: TGTGCCAGTAGCGGGAGAGATAGAGATACGCAGTATTTT; CDR3 protein: CASSGRDRDTQYF
CDR3 length: 14; V gene: TRBV7-6; clone size: many; D gene: .; J gene: TRBJ1-1; CDR3 DNA: TGTGCCAGCAGCTTAGAATGGGGGAACACTGAAGCTTTCTTT; CDR3 protein: CASSLEWGNTEAFF
CDR3 length: 15; V gene: TRBV12-3/TRBV12-4; clone size: many; D gene: .; J gene: TRBJ1-2; CDR3 DNA: TGTGCCAGCAGTTTAGCCTGGAAATCAAACTATGGCTACACCTTC; CDR3 protein: CASSLAWKSNYGYTF
CDR3 length: 16; V gene: TRBV4-1; clone size: few; D gene: .; J gene: TRBJ2-1; CDR3 DNA: TGCGCCAGCAGCCAAGATATCCAGGGCTGGGTCGATGAGCAGTTCTTC; CDR3 protein: CASSQDIQGWVDEQFF
CDR3 length: 15; V gene: TRBV7-3; clone size: many; D gene: .; J gene: TRBJ2-3; CDR3 DNA: TGTGCCAGCAGCTTTAACCCAGGGAGCACAGATACGCAGTATTTT; CDR3 protein: CASSFNPGSTDTQYF
CDR3 length: 16; V gene: TRBV7-2; clone size: many; D gene: .; J gene: TRBJ2-7; CDR3 DNA: TGTGCCAGCAGCTTCCGCCAGACAGGACTCCCCTACGAGCAGTACTTC; CDR3 protein: CASSFRQTGLPYEQYF
CDR3 length: 13; V gene: TRBV7-9; clone size: many; D gene: .; J gene: TRBJ2-7; CDR3 DNA: TGTGCCAGCACCCTCGGTTCGGGTAACGAGCAGTACTTC; CDR3 protein: CASTLGSGNEQYF
CDR3 length: 15; V gene: TRBV7-6; clone size: many; D gene: .; J gene: TRBJ1-1; CDR3 DNA: TGTGCCAGCAGCCCCAGAGGACAGCGAGGTACTGAAGCTTTCTTT; CDR3 protein: CASSPRGQRGTEAFF
CDR3 length: 13; V gene: TRBV4-1; clone size: many; D gene: .; J gene: TRBJ1-5; CDR3 DNA: TGCGCCAGCAGCCAGGGCCGCGGGCAGCCCCAGCATTTT; CDR3 protein: CASSQGRGQPQHF
CDR3 length: 13; V gene: TRBV20-1; clone size: .; D gene: .; J gene: TRBJ2-1; CDR3 DNA: TGCAGTGCTTCCTCAGGGACCCCCAATGAGCAGTTCTTC; CDR3 protein: CSASSGTPNEQFF